The 30 T cell receptor beta chains presented below share a single source sample, sequenced in a study of control samples from healthy donors and cancer patients. The method was immunoSEQ multiplex PCR; TCRdb's version includes in-frame clones alone and lacks a portion of them. The sample records 55,000 to 85,000 clones, approximately 89% being singletons. The sequencing sample was made of PBMCs. These receptors originate from a man in his sixties with lung cancer.

The gene calls are TRBV29-1 and TRBJ2-7; maybe TRBD2 (6 bases). The CDR3 spans 14 residues. V shed 4 bases and J shed 1 base, with 14 bases lying between them. Germline V gene data show CDR1 as SQVTM and CDR2 as ANQGSEA. CDR3 in DNA: TGCAGCGTTGTCGAGGGAGGCCAGTCCTACGAGCAGTACTTC. It encodes CSVVEGGQSYEQYF.

V usage is TRBV18 and J usage is TRBJ2-7; 9 nucleotides line up with TRBD1. CDR3 length: 15 amino acids. From germline, CDR1 is KGHSH and CDR2 LQKENI. V shed 5 bases and J 4 bases; nucleotides not matched to a gene: 9. CDR3 in amino acids: CASSELGTGTYEQYV. DNA of the CDR3: TGTGCCAGCTCAGAGCTGGGGACAGGGACGTACGAGCAGTACGTC.

This sequence joins TRBV5-6 and TRBJ1-1, with D possibly TRBD1 on 6 matching bases. Between the trimmed V and J ends, which lost 2 bases and 5 bases, there was a span of 10 bases. The CDR3 has 13 residues. The germline V gene encodes CDR1 SGHDT and CDR2 YYEEEE. CDR3 nucleotides: TGTGCCAGCAGCTTACAGGGTGAGACTGAAGCTTTCTTT. Protein product: CASSLQGETEAFF.

The rearrangement uses TRBV6-5 and TRBJ1-1, with unresolved D. Between the trimmed V and J ends, which lost 6 bases and 4 bases, there was a span of 12 bases. The CDR3 is 13 residues long. Germline V lookup: CDR1 MNHEY, CDR2 SVGAGI. CDR3 sequence: CASRGLTTTEAFF. The CDR3 DNA sequence: TGTGCCAGCAGGGGCCTCACTACCACTGAAGCTTTCTTT.

This chain connects TRBV18 to TRBJ2-5, with D perhaps matching TRBD2 (6 bases). V dropped 3 bases and J dropped 2 bases, with 10 bases sitting between them. Germline V lookup: CDR1 KGHSH, CDR2 LQKENI. The CDR3 has 14 residues. In nucleotides, the CDR3 is TGTGCCAGCTCACCCCCAGGGAGGCAAGAGACCCAGTACTTC. It is translated as CASSPPGRQETQYF.

This chain connects TRBV5-8 to TRBJ2-2; D possibly corresponds to TRBD1 (5 bases). Trimming removed 4 bases at V and 1 base at J, with 14 bases between. This CDR3 is 16 amino acids long. From germline, CDR1 is SGHTS and CDR2 YDEGEE. The CDR3 region is CASSPIAGQNTGELFF. In DNA, the CDR3 is TGTGCCAGCAGCCCTATAGCCGGACAGAACACCGGGGAGCTGTTTTTT.

The V call is TRBV19, the J call TRBJ1-5; 8 bases match TRBD1. V trimming: 5 bases; J trimming: 3 bases; junction bases outside the gene matches: 6. This CDR3 has 15 residues. Germline V CDR1 and CDR2: LNHDA, SQIVND (reference sequence). The CDR3 is CASSVGQGFNQPQHF. The CDR3 coding sequence is TGTGCCAGTAGTGTCGGACAGGGTTTCAATCAGCCCCAGCATTTT.

The chain employs TRBV7-2 and TRBJ1-2, with TRBD1 as a possible D gene (6 bases). Trimming cost V 2 bases and J 6 bases, with 10 bases left between them. The CDR3 has 13 residues. The germline gives CDR1 SGHTA, CDR2 FQGNSA. The CDR3 sequence is CASSLNRENGYTF. The CDR3 nucleotides read TGTGCCAGCAGCTTAAACAGGGAGAATGGCTACACCTTC. The full variable domain, completed using reference TRBV7-2 and TRBJ1-2, is GAGVSQSPSNKVTEKGKDVELRCDPISGHTALYWYRQSLGQGLEFLIYFQGNSAPDKSGLPSDRFSAERTGGSVSTLTIQRTQQEDSAVYLCASSLNRENGYTFGSGTRLTVV.

This chain uses TRBV7-9 with TRBJ2-3; no firm D call. Germline CDR1 SEHNR, CDR2 FQNEAQ (reference sequence). This CDR3 is built from 13 residues. Trimming left V 3 bases short and J 5 bases short, with 9 bases between. CDR3: CASSFPGVDTQYF. DNA of the CDR3: TGTGCCAGCAGCTTTCCTGGCGTAGATACGCAGTATTTT.

This clone was counted many times. The chain carries TRBV7-3 and TRBJ1-1; perhaps TRBD1 as D (5 bases). The germline V and J ends were trimmed by 2 bases and 1 base, with 11 bases remaining between them. Germline CDR1 SGHTA, CDR2 FQGTGA. CDR3 length: 15 amino acids. CDR3 sequence: CASSLAGTSNTEAFF. The DNA of the CDR3 is TGTGCCAGCAGCTTAGCCGGGACCTCGAACACTGAAGCTTTCTTT.

The chain employs TRBV6-2 or TRBV6-3 and TRBJ1-5; D unclear. V lost 0 bases to trimming and J lost 5 bases, with 5 bases between them. Per the germline V gene, CDR1 is MNHEY and CDR2 is SVGEGT. The CDR3 length is 13 residues. The CDR3 loop reads CASSYSGDQPQHF. In DNA, the CDR3 is TGTGCCAGCAGTTACTCAGGTGATCAGCCCCAGCATTTT.

V is TRBV2 and J is TRBJ1-4; 9 bases line up with TRBD1. Per the germline V gene, CDR1 is SNHLY and CDR2 is FYNNEI. Trimming at V came to 4 bases and at J to 6 bases, leaving 6 bases not matched to a gene. The CDR3 is 15 amino acids. CDR3 sequence (DNA): TGTGCCAGCAGTGCGAATCGGGACAGGGATGAAAAACTGTTTTTT. The encoded protein is CASSANRDRDEKLFF.

This rearrangement joins TRBV7-9 to TRBJ1-6; no reliable D call. V was trimmed by 2 bases and J by 9 bases, leaving 8 bases between them. Per germline, CDR1 SEHNR and CDR2 FQNEAQ (reference sequence). This CDR3 is built from 13 residues. The CDR3 sequence: CASSLSLTSPLHF. CDR3 nucleotide sequence: TGTGCCAGCAGCTTATCCCTGACTTCACCCCTCCACTTT.

The chain combines TRBV24-1 with TRBJ2-1, with D perhaps being TRBD1 or TRBD2 (6 bases each). The germline V gene has CDR1 KGHDR and CDR2 SFDVKD. The CDR3 runs to 13 residues. V lost 6 bases and J 7 bases, leaving 12 bases between the germline ends. The CDR3 DNA follows: TGTGCCACCAGTTATAGGGGGGTAAATGAGCAGTTCTTC. It codes for CATSYRGVNEQFF.

The gene calls are TRBV19 and TRBJ2-1; the D gene is possibly TRBD1 (5 bases). Trimming cost V 8 bases and J 6 bases, with 17 bases left between them. The CDR3 totals 14 residues. The germline V gene encodes CDR1 LNHDA and CDR2 SQIVND (reference sequence). The CDR3, as DNA: TGTGCCAGTGTTGACAGTCTGGGTGGCAATGAGCAGTTCTTC. Translated, it gives CASVDSLGGNEQFF.

The V and J genes are TRBV3-1 (or the pseudogene TRBV3-2) and TRBJ1-2; possibly TRBD1 for D (5 bases). This CDR3 has 15 residues. Trimming shortened V by 0 bases and J by 2 bases, and 10 bases separated the two germline ends. Germline CDR1 reads LGHDT; CDR2 reads YNNKEL (reference sequence). The CDR3 here is CASSQDWGVNYGYTF. CDR3 nucleotides: TGTGCCAGCAGCCAAGATTGGGGGGTAAACTATGGCTACACCTTC.

The CDR3 DNA reads as TGTGCCAGCAGCCCACGGACTGAATACGAGCAGTACGTC. Protein product: CASSPRTEYEQYV. The chain employs TRBV14 and TRBJ2-7; D is perhaps TRBD2 (5 bases). V shed 4 bases and J shed 4 bases, with 11 bases lying between them. This CDR3 has 13 residues. The germline CDR1 and CDR2 sequences are SGHDN and FVKESK.

The rearrangement joins TRBV6-5 to TRBJ1-5; 9 nucleotides align to TRBD1. V was clipped by 6 bases and J by 5 bases; unmatched bases: 8. This CDR3 is built from 15 residues. Germline-derived CDR1 and CDR2 are MNHEY and SVGAGI. The CDR3 DNA reads as TGTGCCAGCAGGGAGAGCGGGACAGGGCATCAGCCCCAGCATTTT. Translated, it gives CASRESGTGHQPQHF.

The CDR3 here is CASSSGRGTYEQYF. The CDR3 region has the DNA TGTGCCAGCAGCTCGGGACGGGGGACCTACGAGCAGTACTTC. The chain carries TRBV7-2 and TRBJ2-7, with D possibly being TRBD2 (6 bases). Per germline, CDR1 SGHTA and CDR2 FQGNSA. V dropped 4 bases and J dropped 2 bases, with 12 bases sitting between them. This CDR3 is built from 14 residues.

This chain connects TRBV29-1 to TRBJ2-2; 7 nucleotides line up with TRBD1. Germline lookup yields CDR1 SQVTM and CDR2 ANQGSEA. V shed 5 bases and J 4 bases; nucleotides not matched to a gene: 1. The length of the CDR3 is 12 residues. This CDR3 reads CSVRTGTGELFF. The DNA of the CDR3 is TGCAGCGTTAGGACAGGCACCGGGGAGCTGTTTTTT.

The V gene is TRBV5-6, the J gene TRBJ1-1, with 9 bases aligning to TRBD1. V lost 0 bases, J lost 0 bases, and 6 bases stayed unmatched. The CDR3 covers 17 residues. CDR1 is SGHDT, CDR2 YYEEEE, per germline. The CDR3: CASSLDRGQVVNTEAFF. CDR3 nucleotides: TGTGCCAGCAGCTTGGACAGGGGGCAGGTAGTGAACACTGAAGCTTTCTTT. The complete variable domain, with remaining parts taken from reference TRBV5-6 and TRBJ1-1, reads DAGVTQSPTHLIKTRGQQVTLRCSPKSGHDTVSWYQQALGQGPQFIFQYYEEEERQRGNFPDRFSGHQFPNYSSELNVNALLLGDSALYLCASSLDRGQVVNTEAFFGQGTRLTVV.

As for this clone: The same CDR3 can be traced to other DNA sequences in this sample. The chain has TRBV5-4 and TRBJ2-6; D not certain. The CDR3 contains 17 residues. Trimming removed 0 bases from V and 4 bases from J, with 14 bases in between. From germline, CDR1 is SGHNT and CDR2 YYREEE (reference sequence). CDR3 DNA: TGTGCCAGCAGCTTGGAAACATCGGTCTTGGGGGCCAACGTCCTGACTTTC. This encodes CASSLETSVLGANVLTF.

This clone was detected once. The chain is built from TRBV6-5 and TRBJ2-3, with TRBD1 matching over 7 bases. The CDR3 covers 14 residues. CDR1 is MNHEY and CDR2 is SVGAGI in the germline V gene. The ends lost 5 bases at V and 0 bases at J; junction bases unmatched: 2. CDR3 sequence: CASSPGGSTDTQYF. The CDR3 DNA follows: TGTGCCAGCAGTCCAGGGGGTAGCACAGATACGCAGTATTTT.

As regards this clone: This specimen includes other DNA sequences encoding the same CDR3. The gene calls are TRBV2 and TRBJ1-5; TRBD1 might be the D (5 bases). Trimming pared 6 bases from V and 2 bases from J, leaving 11 bases between. CDR1 is SNHLY and CDR2 is FYNNEI in the germline V gene. The CDR3 runs to 14 residues. The CDR3 nucleotides read TGTGCCAGCAGCAGGGAGTCCGGCAATCAGCCCCAGCATTTT. This encodes CASSRESGNQPQHF.

The chain carries TRBV5-5 and TRBJ2-2; D is perhaps TRBD2 (5 bases). From germline, CDR1 is SGHKS and CDR2 YYEKEE (reference sequence). The V end lost 4 bases, the J end lost 7 bases, and 17 bases lay between the germline ends. The CDR3 is made up of 15 amino acids. The CDR3 DNA reads TGTGCCAGCAGCCCCCCGGGGAATGACGACGGGGAGCTGTTTTTT. Its protein product is CASSPPGNDDGELFF.

This clone appeared a single time. The chain links TRBV7-2 to TRBJ1-2; tentative D call: TRBD1 (6 bases). This CDR3 is 13 amino acids long. Trimming removed 8 bases from V and 3 bases from J, with 13 bases in between. Germline values: CDR1 SGHTA, CDR2 FQGNSA. The CDR3 reads CASDPQGHYGYTF. The CDR3 nucleotides are TGTGCCAGCGACCCACAGGGCCACTATGGCTACACCTTC.

The V and J genes are TRBV5-1 and TRBJ1-5; TRBD1 matches at 7 bases. The ends lost 5 bases at V and 0 bases at J; junction bases unmatched: 8. Germline-derived CDR1 and CDR2 are SGHRS and YFSETQ. The length of the CDR3 is 16 residues. The CDR3 sequence is CASSPQGGYSNQPQHF. The CDR3 DNA follows: TGCGCCAGCAGTCCTCAGGGGGGCTATAGCAATCAGCCCCAGCATTTT. The full variable domain, with the rest looked up from reference TRBV5-1 and TRBJ1-5, is KAGVTQTPRYLIKTRGQQVTLSCSPISGHRSVSWYQQTPGQGLQFLFEYFSETQRNKGNFPGRFSGRQFSNSRSEMNVSTLELGDSALYLCASSPQGGYSNQPQHFGDGTRLSIL.

This clone was observed a few times. This chain joins TRBV11-1 and TRBJ1-6; D not resolved. V lost 5 bases and J 10 bases, leaving 21 bases between the germline ends. Germline loops: CDR1 SGHAT, CDR2 FQDESV (reference sequence). This CDR3 comprises 16 residues. The CDR3 nucleotides read TGTGCCAGCAGCCGGTACCTGACGGGAAGTGGATCACCCCTCCACTTT. It encodes CASSRYLTGSGSPLHF.

This chain links TRBV30 with TRBJ2-5; D gene unclear. Deletions cut 0 bases from V and 5 bases from J, with 10 bases between. Germline-derived CDR1 and CDR2 are GTSNPN and SVGIG (reference sequence). The CDR3 has 13 residues. The chain's CDR3 is CAWSVTSTETQYF. CDR3 sequence (DNA): TGTGCCTGGAGTGTCACAAGTACCGAGACCCAGTACTTC.

This chain uses TRBV6-6 with TRBJ1-5, with D hard to call. Between the trimmed V and J ends, which lost 7 bases and 3 bases, there was a span of 10 bases. This CDR3 is 13 amino acids long. Per germline, CDR1 MNHNY and CDR2 SVGAGI (reference sequence). This CDR3 reads CASTRRDNQPQHF. The DNA for the CDR3 is TGTGCCAGCACCCGCCGGGACAATCAGCCCCAGCATTTT.